This TCR beta chain was identified in a study of blood T cell repertoires in COVID-19. Looking at the study overall: Material from acute and convalescent COVID-19 was sourced from the United States, Italy and Spain. T cells, B-cell-depleted T cells, or PBMCs provided the cDNA or gDNA that served as material.

Germline assignment: CDR1 MNHEY and CDR2 SVGAGI. The CDR3 sequence is 14 residues long. The germline V and J ends were trimmed by 1 base and 6 bases, with 12 bases remaining between them. Seattle cases were enrolled at active infection and followed longitudinally. The table came from immunoSEQ multiplex PCR; TCRdb's copy has only in-frame clones and leaves some out. The sample holds 95,000 to 150,000 clones, around 80% seen once. This TCR derives from a man aged 25 to 45 with COVID-19, enrolled during active disease. The sequenced sample was peripheral blood. The chain combines TRBV6-5 with TRBJ1-2; D is unclear. The CDR3 coding sequence is TGTGCCAGCAGTTACTTCGGAGGGAAAGATGGCTACACCTTC. Its protein product is CASSYFGGKDGYTF.